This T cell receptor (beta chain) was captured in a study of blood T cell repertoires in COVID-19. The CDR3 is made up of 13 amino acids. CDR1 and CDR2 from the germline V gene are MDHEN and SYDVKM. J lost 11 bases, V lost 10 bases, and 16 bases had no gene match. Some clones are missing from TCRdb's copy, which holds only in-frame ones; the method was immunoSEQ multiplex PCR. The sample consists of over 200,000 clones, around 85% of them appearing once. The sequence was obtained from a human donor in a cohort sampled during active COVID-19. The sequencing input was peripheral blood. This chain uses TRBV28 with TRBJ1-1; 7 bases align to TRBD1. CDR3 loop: CATELLTPGGAFF. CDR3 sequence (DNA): TGTGCCACCGAACTTCTAACCCCAGGGGGGGCTTTCTTT.